The present T cell receptor (beta chain) was sequenced within a study of blood T cell repertoires in COVID-19. On the study more broadly: Nucleic acid was either cDNA or gDNA, and it came from T cells, B-cell-depleted T cells, or PBMCs.

The germline V gene encodes CDR1 SEHNR and CDR2 FQNEAQ (reference sequence). V was pared by 4 bases and J by 6 bases, with 6 bases of the junction left unmatched. The CDR3 sequence is 15 residues long. In the original analysis: Scientists estimated how many nucleated cells there were by amplifying reference gene primers. Data came from immunoSEQ multiplex PCR; TCRdb stores just in-frame clones and leaves some out. That table furnishes V, J and clone size, whereas the DNA furnished D and trimming. The data hold 99,000 or so clones, with 91% observed a single time. The specimen was peripheral blood. This clonotype was sampled from a human donor in a cohort sampled during active COVID-19. The gene calls are TRBV7-9 and TRBJ2-7; 13 positions match TRBD2. For the CDR3, the DNA is TGTGCCAGCAGCTCAGGGACTAGCGGGAAGGGCGAGCAGTACTTC. This translates into CASSSGTSGKGEQYF. Full variable domain (rest looked up from reference TRBV7-9 and TRBJ2-7): DTGVSQNPRHKITKRGQNVTFRCDPISEHNRLYWYRQTLGQGPEFLTYFQNEAQLEKSRLLSDRFSAERPKGSFSTLEIQRTEQGDSAMYLCASSSGTSGKGEQYFGPGTRLTVT.